The present entry profiles one T cell receptor (beta chain) with its context. Under the authors' procedure: Amplification of reference gene primers provided the estimated nucleated cell counts. Clones were sequenced by immunoSEQ multiplex PCR, and TCRdb holds only the in-frame ones, with some missing. That table gives V, J and clone size, and the DNA gave D and trimming. The table includes under 550,000 clones, over 85% detected once. The record originates from a study of blood T cell repertoires in COVID-19. Study overall: Samples of COVID-19 (acute and convalescent) were obtained from the United States, Italy and Spain. PBMCs, B-cell-depleted T cells, or T cells provided the cDNA or gDNA that made up the material.

Trimming removed 6 bases at V and 1 base at J, with 13 bases between. Germline V CDR1 and CDR2: MNHEY, SVGAGI. This CDR3 region has 14 residues. During active infection, Seattle patients enrolled and were then monitored through disease. This receptor was taken from a man aged 18 to 29 with COVID-19, enrolled during active disease. V is TRBV6-5 and J is TRBJ2-7; D is possibly TRBD2 (5 bases). The sequencing input was peripheral blood. The CDR3 here is CASRLGAASYEQYF. In nucleotides, the CDR3 is TGTGCCAGCAGACTGGGAGCGGCGTCCTACGAGCAGTACTTC.